This T cell receptor (beta chain) was profiled in a study of CD8 T cells in ankylosing spondylitis. The length of the CDR3 is 15 residues. Trimming took 3 bases from V and 0 from J, leaving 10 bases between them. CDR1 and CDR2 from the germline V gene are SGHKS and YYEKEE (reference sequence). Overall study findings and caveats: Certain motif variants had earlier appeared in reactive arthritis synovial fluid and blood. One TCR beta motif, made up of roughly 8 highly homologous variants, appeared characteristic of ankylosing spondylitis blood.

With respect to this clonotype: The antigen remains unidentified.

MiXCR, applied by TCRdb to the 5' RACE reads, yields one record per CDR3 protein. This sample has about 540,000 distinct CDR3 sequences, with about 12% found just once. The rearrangement links TRBV5-5 to TRBJ1-3; D is ambiguous. The source is a male donor with ankylosing spondylitis. Sequencing was performed on blood, either unsorted or a sorted T cell fraction (not recorded which). CDR3 DNA: TGTGCCAGCAGCTCCTCTATACTCTCTGGAAACACCATATATTTT. Protein product: CASSSSILSGNTIYF.